This T cell receptor (beta chain) was identified during a study of response to subunit inactivated influenza vaccine. Study results and limitations: It was suggested by the authors that few new T cells are recruited by each seasonal influenza vaccination.

As to this clonotype: Its antigen is unknown.

TCRdb recomputed calls from the RT-PCR reads with MiXCR, one row per CDR3 protein. The sample contains around 580,000 distinct CDR3 sequences, approximately 12% of which appear only once. The CDR3 length is 19 residues. Germline assignment: CDR1 MGHRA and CDR2 YSYEKL. V lost 4 bases to trimming and J lost 0 bases; unmatched junction nucleotides: 12. The sequence was obtained from a man aged 50 or older who received an inactivated influenza vaccine. This material consisted of PBMCs from blood, taken on the day of vaccination. The J gene is TRBJ2-5, the V gene TRBV4-1; 12 nucleotides match TRBD2. CDR3 sequence reads: CASSPLRTSGARDQETQYF. CDR3 nucleotide sequence: TGCGCCAGCAGCCCCCTGAGGACTAGCGGGGCGCGAGACCAAGAGACCCAGTACTTC.